A single T cell receptor beta chain is shown here with its context. Its antigen is unknown. Only in-frame clones appear in the TCRdb table, and some are missing; sequencing was by immunoSEQ multiplex PCR. This sample carries 30,000 to 35,000 clones, roughly nine tenths of them seen once, and the ten largest clones take over 2.5%. This sample is part of a study of T cells in localized non-small cell lung cancer. Points from the study as a whole: Among blood samples, higher T cell density accompanied longer overall survival. For the top 100 tumor clones, a median roughly 56 also appeared in adjacent lung. T cell clonality was highest in uninvolved adjacent lung, above tumor. Heterogeneity is still possible, as just one tumor region was sequenced.

CDR1 is SQVTM, CDR2 ANQGSEA, per germline. The CDR3 is made up of 15 amino acids. Trimming left V 3 bases short and J 0 bases short, with 15 bases between. The chain joins TRBV29-1 to TRBJ2-7, with D tentatively TRBD1 (5 bases). The receptor was derived from an older female donor with stage I lung adenocarcinoma. This sample comprised peripheral blood, obtained before any cancer treatment. CDR3 DNA sequence: TGCAGCGTTGATCTTGGCCAGGGCCTCTCCTACGAGCAGTACTTC. It encodes CSVDLGQGLSYEQYF.